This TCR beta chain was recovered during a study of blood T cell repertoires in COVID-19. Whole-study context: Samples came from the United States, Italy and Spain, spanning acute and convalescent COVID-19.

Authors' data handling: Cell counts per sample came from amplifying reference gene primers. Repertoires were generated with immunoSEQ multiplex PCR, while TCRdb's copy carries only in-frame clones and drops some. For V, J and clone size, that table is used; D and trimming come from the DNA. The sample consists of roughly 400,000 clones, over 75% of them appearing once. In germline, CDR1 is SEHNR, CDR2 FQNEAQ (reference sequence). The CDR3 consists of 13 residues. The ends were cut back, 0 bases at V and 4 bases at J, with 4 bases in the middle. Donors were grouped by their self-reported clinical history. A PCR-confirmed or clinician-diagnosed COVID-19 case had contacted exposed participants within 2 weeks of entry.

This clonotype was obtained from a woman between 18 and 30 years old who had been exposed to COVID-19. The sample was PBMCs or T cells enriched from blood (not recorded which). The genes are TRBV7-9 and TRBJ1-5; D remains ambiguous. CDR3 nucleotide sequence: TGTGCCAGCAGCTTAGCGGCAAATCAGCCCCAGCATTTT. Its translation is CASSLAANQPQHF.